A selection of T cell receptor beta chains follows, all from one sample in a study of shared clonotypes between healthy human individuals. Data came from immunoSEQ multiplex PCR; TCRdb stores just in-frame clones and leaves some out. The sample carries more than 550,000 clones, about 91% recorded once. The specimen was naive CD8+ T cells sorted from blood. These receptors originate from a man between 25 and 39 years old in good health. The CDR3 runs from the conserved cysteine through the conserved F or W. D genes are given only for firm matches. Not all rows give a size; the values are once, few, many and, for expanded clones, a class.

J: TRBJ2-7; V: TRBV10-3; size: few; D: -; DNA: TGTGCCATCAGGGGCGGGACAAGCTACGAGCAGTACTTC; CDR3: CAIRGGTSYEQYF
J: TRBJ1-6; V: TRBV9; size: once; D: -; DNA: TGTGCCAGCAGCGGACAGAAATCACCCCTCCACTTT; CDR3: CASSGQKSPLHF
J: TRBJ2-1; V: TRBV7-2; size: -; D: -; DNA: TGTGCCAGCAGCTTAGACCATTACAATGAGCAGTTCTTC; CDR3: CASSLDHYNEQFF
J: TRBJ2-1; V: TRBV4-3; size: once; D: -; DNA: TGCGCCAGCAGCCAAGATAACGGGTTGAGTCATGAGCAGTTCTTC; CDR3: CASSQDNGLSHEQFF
J: TRBJ2-1; V: TRBV4-1; size: -; D: -; DNA: TGCGCCAGCAGCCGCGGACTATACAATGAGCAGTTCTTC; CDR3: CASSRGLYNEQFF
J: TRBJ2-5; V: TRBV2; size: once; D: TRBD1; DNA: TGTGCCAGCAGGAGACAGGGGTTGATTTCAGAGACCCAGTACTTC; CDR3: CASRRQGLISETQYF
J: TRBJ1-2; V: TRBV5-8; size: few; D: -; DNA: TGTGCCAGCAGCTTCGGCTACACCTTC; CDR3: CASSFGYTF
J: TRBJ2-3; V: TRBV27; size: -; D: -; DNA: TGTGCCAGCAGTTTATCTACAGGGATCCCAGATACGCAGTATTTT; CDR3: CASSLSTGIPDTQYF
J: TRBJ2-1; V: TRBV2; size: -; D: -; DNA: TGTGCCGACCGAAGGACCCGGGATGAGCAGTTCTTC; CDR3: CADRRTRDEQFF
J: TRBJ2-3; V: TRBV9; size: once; D: TRBD2; DNA: TGTGCCAGCAGCGCGGAGGGAGGGGTGGGCACAGATACGCAGTATTTT; CDR3: CASSAEGGVGTDTQYF
J: TRBJ1-4; V: TRBV7-8; size: -; D: -; DNA: TGTGCCAGCAGCGACACCCTTTGGGGCGCCAATCGGTTAAATGAAAAACTGTTTTTT; CDR3: CASSDTLWGANRLNEKLFF
J: TRBJ2-1; V: TRBV9; size: -; D: -; DNA: TGTGCCAGCAGCCCCCCAGGGGTATCCTACAATGAGCAGTTCTTC; CDR3: CASSPPGVSYNEQFF
J: TRBJ2-1; V: TRBV27; size: once; D: -; DNA: TGTGCCAGCAGTTTAAACAGGGCGTACAATGAGCAGTTCTTC; CDR3: CASSLNRAYNEQFF
J: TRBJ1-4; V: TRBV6-1; size: few; D: -; DNA: TGTGCCAGCAGTGAAGCGGGGGGGGCGGTTGAAAAACTGTTTTTT; CDR3: CASSEAGGAVEKLFF
J: TRBJ2-1; V: TRBV5-4; size: once; D: TRBD2; DNA: TGTGCCAGCAGCTTGTTCGGGACTAGCGCCTTAAAGGGGCTTGCCTATGAGCAGTTCTTC; CDR3: CASSLFGTSALKGLAYEQFF
J: TRBJ1-4; V: TRBV2; size: -; D: -; DNA: TGTGCCAGCAGCCCCGGGAGGGAAGGATTCGAAAAACTGTTTTTT; CDR3: CASSPGREGFEKLFF
J: TRBJ2-5; V: TRBV25-1; size: -; D: -; DNA: TGTGCCAGCAGTGGCCACAGGGGTCGGGAGTATCAAGAGACCCAGTACTTC; CDR3: CASSGHRGREYQETQYF
J: TRBJ2-6; V: TRBV28; size: once; D: -; DNA: TGTGCCGCTAAACCCCCGGGATTCAGAGGCTCTGGGGCCAACGTCCTGACTTTC; CDR3: CAAKPPGFRGSGANVLTF
J: TRBJ2-7; V: TRBV28; size: -; D: -; DNA: TGTGCCAGCAGTTTCCCGCAGAACGAGCAGTACTTC; CDR3: CASSFPQNEQYF
J: TRBJ2-3; V: TRBV7-9; size: -; D: -; DNA: TGTGCCAGCAGCCCGGGAATCAACACAGATACGCAGTATTTT; CDR3: CASSPGINTDTQYF
J: TRBJ1-4; V: TRBV27; size: -; D: -; DNA: TGTGCCAGCAGTCCTAGACCACTCGGCGTTAATGAAAAACTGTTTTTT; CDR3: CASSPRPLGVNEKLFF
J: TRBJ2-5; V: TRBV7-9; size: -; D: -; DNA: TGTGCCAGCAGCCCGCGAATTAAAGAGACCCAGTACTTC; CDR3: CASSPRIKETQYF
J: TRBJ1-4; V: TRBV28; size: -; D: TRBD1; DNA: TGTGCCAGCAGTTCCCGGGACAGGGGAGGTAATGAAAAACTGTTTTTT; CDR3: CASSSRDRGGNEKLFF
J: TRBJ2-5; V: TRBV9; size: -; D: TRBD1; DNA: TGTGCCAGCAGCGCCCCCCCGACAGGGGGGGAGGAGACCCAGTACTTC; CDR3: CASSAPPTGGEETQYF
J: TRBJ2-5; V: TRBV11-2; size: -; D: -; DNA: TGTGCCAGCAGCTCCCCCCCCAGCGAGACCCAGTACTTC; CDR3: CASSSPPSETQYF
J: TRBJ2-7; V: TRBV9; size: -; D: -; DNA: TGTGCCAGCAGCCCCCCGGGGGCCTACGAGCAGTACTTC; CDR3: CASSPPGAYEQYF
J: TRBJ1-5; V: TRBV30; size: -; D: -; DNA: TGTGCCTGGAGTGTTGGACACGTTAGCAATCAGCCCCAGCATTTT; CDR3: CAWSVGHVSNQPQHF
J: TRBJ2-5; V: TRBV6-6; size: once; D: TRBD2; DNA: TGTGCCAGCAGTTACTCGGTGACTAGCGGACAAGAGACCCAGTACTTC; CDR3: CASSYSVTSGQETQYF
J: TRBJ2-3; V: TRBV4-1; size: once; D: -; DNA: TGCGCCAGCAGCCTGGCGCAGCTTAGCACAGATACGCAGTATTTT; CDR3: CASSLAQLSTDTQYF
J: TRBJ2-7; V: TRBV6-5; size: -; D: TRBD2; DNA: TGTGCCAGCAGTTACGGACTAGGCACCTACGAGCAGTACTTC; CDR3: CASSYGLGTYEQYF
J: TRBJ2-7; V: TRBV5-4; size: once; D: TRBD1; DNA: TGTGCCAGCAGCCACGGGACAGGGGGTGAGCAGTACTTC; CDR3: CASSHGTGGEQYF
J: TRBJ1-2; V: TRBV11-2; size: -; D: -; DNA: TGTGCCAGCAGCTTCCCCTATACCTTC; CDR3: CASSFPYTF